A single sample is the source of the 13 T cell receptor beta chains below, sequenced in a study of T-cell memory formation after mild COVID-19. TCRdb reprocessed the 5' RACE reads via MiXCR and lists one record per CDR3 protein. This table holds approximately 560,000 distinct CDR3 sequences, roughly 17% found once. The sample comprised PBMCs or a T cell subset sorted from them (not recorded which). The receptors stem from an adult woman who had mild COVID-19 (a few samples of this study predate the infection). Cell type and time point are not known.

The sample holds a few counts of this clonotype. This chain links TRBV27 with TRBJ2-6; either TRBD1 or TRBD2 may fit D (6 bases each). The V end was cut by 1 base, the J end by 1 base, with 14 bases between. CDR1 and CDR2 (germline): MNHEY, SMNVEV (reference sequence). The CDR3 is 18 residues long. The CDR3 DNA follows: TGTGCCAGCAGTTTATGGGGGGCTCCCGATTCTGGGGCCAACGTCCTGACTTTC. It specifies CASSLWGAPDSGANVLTF. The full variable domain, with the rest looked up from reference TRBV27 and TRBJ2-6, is EAQVTQNPRYLITVTGKKLTVTCSQNMNHEYMSWYRQDPGLGLRQIYYSMNVEVTDKGDVPEGYKVSRKEKRNFPLILESPSPNQTSLYFCASSLWGAPDSGANVLTFGAGSRLTVL.

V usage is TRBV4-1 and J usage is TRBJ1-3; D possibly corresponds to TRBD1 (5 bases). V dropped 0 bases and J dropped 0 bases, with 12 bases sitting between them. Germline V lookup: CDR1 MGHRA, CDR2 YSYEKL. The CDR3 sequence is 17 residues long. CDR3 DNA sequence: TGCGCCAGCAGCCAAGACACCTACAGGAGCTCTGGAAACACCATATATTTT. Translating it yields CASSQDTYRSSGNTIYF.

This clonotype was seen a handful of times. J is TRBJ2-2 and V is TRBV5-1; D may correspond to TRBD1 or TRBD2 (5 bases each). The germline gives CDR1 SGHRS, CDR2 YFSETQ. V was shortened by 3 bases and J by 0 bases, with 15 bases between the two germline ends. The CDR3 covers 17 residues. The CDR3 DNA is TGCGCCAGCAGCTCCATCAACCGGGGCTCGAACACCGGGGAGCTGTTTTTT. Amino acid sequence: CASSSINRGSNTGELFF.

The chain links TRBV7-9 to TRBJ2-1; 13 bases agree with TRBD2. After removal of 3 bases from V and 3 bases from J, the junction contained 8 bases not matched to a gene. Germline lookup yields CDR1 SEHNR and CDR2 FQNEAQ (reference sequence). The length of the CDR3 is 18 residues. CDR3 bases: TGTGCCAGCAGCTTGGGACTAGCGGGAACAACGTTCTACAATGAGCAGTTCTTC. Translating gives CASSLGLAGTTFYNEQFF.

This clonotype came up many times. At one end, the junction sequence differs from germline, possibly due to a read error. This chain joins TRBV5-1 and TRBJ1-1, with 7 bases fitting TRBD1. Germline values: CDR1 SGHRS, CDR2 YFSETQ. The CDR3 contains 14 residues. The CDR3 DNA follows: TGTGCCAGCAGCTTAGGGACAGCGAACACTGAAGCTTTCTTT. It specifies CASSLGTANTEAFF.

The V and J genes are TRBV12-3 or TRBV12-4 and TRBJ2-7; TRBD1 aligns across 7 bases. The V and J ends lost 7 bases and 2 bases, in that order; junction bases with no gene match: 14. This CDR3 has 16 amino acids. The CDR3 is CASTPEVWQGAYEQYF. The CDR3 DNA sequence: TGTGCCAGCACGCCGGAGGTATGGCAGGGGGCCTACGAGCAGTACTTC.

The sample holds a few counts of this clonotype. The CDR3 region is CASSSAIAASEQFF. The CDR3 DNA reads as TGTGCCAGCAGCTCAGCCATAGCGGCATCGGAGCAGTTCTTC. This rearrangement joins TRBV11-2 to TRBJ2-1, with TRBD2 as a possible D gene (6 bases). CDR1 and CDR2 (germline): SGHAT, FQNNGV. Trimming took 4 bases from V and 10 from J, leaving 17 bases between them. The CDR3 has 14 amino acids.

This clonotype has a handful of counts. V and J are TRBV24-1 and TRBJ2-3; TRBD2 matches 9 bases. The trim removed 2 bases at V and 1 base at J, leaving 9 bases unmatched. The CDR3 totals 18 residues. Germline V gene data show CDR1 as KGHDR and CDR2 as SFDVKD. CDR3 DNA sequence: TGTGCCACCAGTGATTCCCCACGAAGCGGGAGGCGCACAGATACGCAGTATTTT. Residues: CATSDSPRSGRRTDTQYF.

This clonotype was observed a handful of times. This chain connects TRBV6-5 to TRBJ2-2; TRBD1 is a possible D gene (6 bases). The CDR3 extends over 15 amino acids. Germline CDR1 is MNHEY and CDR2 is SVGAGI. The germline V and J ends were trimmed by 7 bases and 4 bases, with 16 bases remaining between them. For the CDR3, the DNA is TGTGCCAGCACACCAGGGGTGTCGGGCACCGGGGAGCTGTTTTTT. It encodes CASTPGVSGTGELFF.

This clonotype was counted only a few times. The CDR3, as DNA: TGTGCCAGCGTCGACAGTTCGATGGGCTATGGCTACACCTTC. Translation: CASVDSSMGYGYTF. The chain carries TRBV13 and TRBJ1-2; D might be TRBD1 (5 bases). The germline V gene encodes CDR1 PRHDT and CDR2 FYEKMQ (reference sequence). This CDR3 has 14 amino acids. The V end was cut by 8 bases, the J end by 4 bases, with 17 bases between.

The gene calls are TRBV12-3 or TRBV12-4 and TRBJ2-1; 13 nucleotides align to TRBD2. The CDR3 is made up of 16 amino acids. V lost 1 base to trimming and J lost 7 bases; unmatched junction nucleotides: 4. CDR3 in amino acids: CASSLEGLAGKNEQFF. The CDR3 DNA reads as TGTGCCAGCAGTTTAGAGGGACTAGCGGGAAAAAATGAGCAGTTCTTC.

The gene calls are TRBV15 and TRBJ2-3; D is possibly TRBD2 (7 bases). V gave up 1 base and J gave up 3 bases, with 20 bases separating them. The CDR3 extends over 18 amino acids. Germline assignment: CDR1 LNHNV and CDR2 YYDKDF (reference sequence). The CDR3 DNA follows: TGTGCCACCAGCAGAGCACGGATCGAGGGGGGGCTTACAGATACGCAGTATTTT. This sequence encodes CATSRARIEGGLTDTQYF.

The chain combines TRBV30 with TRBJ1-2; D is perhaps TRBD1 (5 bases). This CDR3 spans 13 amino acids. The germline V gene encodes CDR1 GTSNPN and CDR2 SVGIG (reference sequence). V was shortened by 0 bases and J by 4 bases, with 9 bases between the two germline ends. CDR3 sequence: CAWSVQEAYGYTF. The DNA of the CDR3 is TGTGCCTGGAGTGTACAGGAAGCCTATGGCTACACCTTC.